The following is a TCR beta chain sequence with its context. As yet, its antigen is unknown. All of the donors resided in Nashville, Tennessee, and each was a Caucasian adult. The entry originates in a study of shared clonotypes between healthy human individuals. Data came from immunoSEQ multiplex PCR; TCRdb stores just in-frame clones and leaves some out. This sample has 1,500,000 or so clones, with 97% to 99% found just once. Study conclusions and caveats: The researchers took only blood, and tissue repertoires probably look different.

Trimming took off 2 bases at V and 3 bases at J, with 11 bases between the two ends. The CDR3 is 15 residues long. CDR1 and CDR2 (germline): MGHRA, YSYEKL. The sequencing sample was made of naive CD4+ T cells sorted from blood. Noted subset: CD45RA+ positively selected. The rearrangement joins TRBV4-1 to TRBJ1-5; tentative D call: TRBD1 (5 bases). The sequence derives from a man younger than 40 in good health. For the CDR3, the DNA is TGCGCCAGCAGCCAAACGGGACGGGACAATCAGCCCCAGCATTTT. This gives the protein CASSQTGRDNQPQHF.